This TCR beta chain was found in a study of sequential checkpoint blockade in melanoma. Study overall: Approximately 20 patients had tumor biopsies before treatment and at week 13. Study-wide points: Pretreatment TIL clonality tracked with response in the nivolumab-first arm.

The germline gives CDR1 SGHDN, CDR2 FVKESK. CDR3 length equals 14 residues. V dropped 2 bases and J dropped 11; count of bases not matched to a gene: 9. Documented treatment: randomized to nivolumab then ipilimumab (arm A) or the reverse (arm B). No patient had prior DNA-damaging chemotherapy. A word on this clone: Antigen unknown.

Clones were read by immunoSEQ multiplex PCR, and TCRdb kept only the in-frame ones, dropping some. The table includes 1,500 to 2,000 clones, 24% detected once. The sample here was tumor tissue (inferred from file names), taken from a patient given nivolumab and ipilimumab in sequence. The chain joins TRBV14 to TRBJ2-1, with 7 bases aligning to TRBD2. This receptor was obtained from a human donor with melanoma. The CDR3 coding sequence is TGTGCCAGCAGCCAAAGGGACTATCCTTTAAAGCAGTTCTTC. Translating it yields CASSQRDYPLKQFF.